The source of this TCR beta chain is a study of circulating and synovial CD4+ cells in juvenile arthritis (dated by TCRdb to the mid-2010s). Turning to the overall study: Within each patient, the TCRbeta CDR3 repertoires of synovial CD4 T cells, bulk blood CD4 T cells and circulating HLA-DR+ CD4 T cells were compared. The goal of repertoire sequencing was to confirm that a circulating synovial-like CD4 T cell subset was enriched in synovial clonotypes.

There are 14 amino acids in the CDR3, from cysteine to phenylalanine inclusive. Of all the DNA, just the CDR3 is kept, 42 bases in frame from base 1. As encoded in the germline V gene (reference sequence), CDR1 is SGHNT while CDR2 is YYREEE. V loses 3 bases at its end and J loses 9 bases; junction bases beyond the gene matches: 10. Study-level results and caveats: Traditional Vbeta family usage analysis did not detect the difference between circulating pathogenic-like lymphocytes and bulk blood T cells. Because overlap with synovium was found to increase with sequencing depth, the full repertoire overlap was likely underestimated by the measured shared-clonotype fractions. Lower diversity was observed in synovial and circulating pathogenic-like lymphocyte repertoires than in bulk blood CD4 repertoires, and some CPL samples were found to be as oligoclonal as synovium. Circulating pathogenic-like lymphocytes clustered together with synovial T cells and shared a substantially larger fraction of CDR3 sequences with synovium than bulk blood did. Because T cell genome counts in CPL samples and bulk blood CD4 samples differed by at least an order of magnitude, sample-size effects were addressed.

Receptors were amplified or captured by the immunoSEQ multiplex PCR assay. TCRbeta CDR3 sequencing was carried out by an external provider as a commercial service. The source study handled its data this way. Productive nucleotide sequences and amino acid sequences obtained through in silico translation were used in the analyses. To equalise sample size, diversity was assessed as Renyi entropy across alpha values by taking the median of 200 repeated subsamples. Pairwise repertoire distance was calculated as one minus the Chao-modified Jaccard index, correcting for under-sampling, and used for clustering. Frequency-weighted overlap with synovial clonotypes was calculated over 200 sample sizes with 200 draws without replacement at each size, and the overlap was reported at the size of the smaller sample. Drawn from immuneACCESS, this table holds only the in-frame rearrangements with V and J called that TCRdb kept. Clones are partly lost; checked studies trace under half to an unresolved V gene and leave the rest unexplained. Clone size and V and J calls were adopted from that table, with D and trimming inferred from the DNA. The sample table records about 34,000 clones; roughly 96% of these occur just once. About 0.19% of the sample rests with the top ten.

Of note for this clone: Its antigen remains undetermined. Nothing much larger sits one base from this clone, and base qualities are not available.

The sequenced samples came from patients who had active juvenile idiopathic arthritis. Cells were sorted immediately after thawing, with dead cells excluded using Live/Dead Fixable Near-IR Stain. The chain joins TRBV5-4 to TRBJ2-7; 9 bases in the junction line up with TRBD1. The sequence was collected from a human donor with juvenile idiopathic arthritis. The sample was CD4+ T cells from blood. The sequenced DNA: TGTGCCAGCAGCTCCGGACAGGGGTACTCGGTGCAGTACTTC. This codes for CASSSGQGYSVQYF.